The clone carrying this T cell receptor beta chain appeared many times. V lost 6 bases and J lost 14, with 17 bases in between. Germline V lookup: CDR1 SGHRS, CDR2 YFSETQ. This CDR3 spans 11 amino acids. The data originate from a study of early T cells in non-severe SARS-CoV-2 infection. Each CDR3 protein gets one entry after TCRdb re-called the 5' RACE reads with MiXCR. The sample carries 55,000 to 80,000 distinct CDR3 sequences, almost 9% recorded once. This sample comprised whole blood, obtained at baseline. The gene calls are TRBV5-1 and TRBJ2-5, with D possibly being TRBD1 or TRBD2 (5 bases each). This clonotype originated in an adult who was a healthcare worker with PCR-confirmed SARS-CoV-2 infection or an uninfected control (not recorded which). CDR3 amino acids: CASTDRGPTYF. CDR3 coding DNA: TGCGCCAGCACCGATCGGGGACCAACCTACTTC.